This TCR beta chain is from a study of T cell repertoires in cytomegalovirus infection. About the research overall: Public TCR beta signatures marked donors with CMV infection and the matching HLA.

In TCRdb, the reads were re-called with MiXCR into one record per CDR3 protein. The sample gives more than 200,000 distinct CDR3 sequences, around 9% of which show up once; about 15% is in the top ten. The length of the CDR3 is 18 residues. J gave up 0 bases and V 6 bases, and 13 bases lay outside the gene matches. Germline V gene lookup returns CDR1 DFQATT and CDR2 SNEGSKA (reference sequence). This clonotype has a count of ten or more. Sequencing used PBMCs. This rearrangement joins TRBV20-1 to TRBJ1-4; 10 positions agree with TRBD1. This TCR derives from a human donor in good health (CMV status not recorded). Some clones in this sample may be carry-over from other donors' samples. CDR3 sequence (DNA): TGCAGTGCCCAAACCGGCCGGACAGGGGGGGCAACTAATGAAAAACTGTTTTTT. Translating it yields CSAQTGRTGGATNEKLFF.